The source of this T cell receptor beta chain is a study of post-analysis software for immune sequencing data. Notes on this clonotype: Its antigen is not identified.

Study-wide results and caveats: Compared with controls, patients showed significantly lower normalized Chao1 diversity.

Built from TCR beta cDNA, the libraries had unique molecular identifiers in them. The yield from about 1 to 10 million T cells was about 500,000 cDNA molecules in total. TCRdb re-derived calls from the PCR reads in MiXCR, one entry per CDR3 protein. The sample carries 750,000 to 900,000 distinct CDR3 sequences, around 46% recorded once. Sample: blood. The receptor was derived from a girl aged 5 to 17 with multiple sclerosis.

The CDR3 DNA reads TGTGCCAGCAGTTACTCGCGGCTGGGGCAGCCCCAGCATTTT. Protein: CASSYSRLGQPQHF. The chain joins TRBV6-6 to TRBJ1-5; no firm D call. Germline CDR1 reads MNHNY; CDR2 reads SVGAGI (reference sequence). Trimming removed 0 bases from V and 7 bases from J, with 10 bases in between. The CDR3 sequence is 14 residues long.